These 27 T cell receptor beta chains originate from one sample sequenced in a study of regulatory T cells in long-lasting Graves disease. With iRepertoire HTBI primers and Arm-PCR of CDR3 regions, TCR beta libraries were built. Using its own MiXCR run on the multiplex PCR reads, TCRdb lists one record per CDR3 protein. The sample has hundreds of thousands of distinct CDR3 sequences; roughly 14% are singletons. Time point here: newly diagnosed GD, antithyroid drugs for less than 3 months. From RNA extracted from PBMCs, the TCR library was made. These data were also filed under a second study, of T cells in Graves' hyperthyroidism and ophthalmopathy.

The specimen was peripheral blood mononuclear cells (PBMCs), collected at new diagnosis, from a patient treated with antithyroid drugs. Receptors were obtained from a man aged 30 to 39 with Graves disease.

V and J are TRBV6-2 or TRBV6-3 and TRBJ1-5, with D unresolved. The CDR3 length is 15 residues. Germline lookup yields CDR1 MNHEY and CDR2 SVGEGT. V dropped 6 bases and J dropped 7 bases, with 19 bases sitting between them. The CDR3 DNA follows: TGTGCCAGCAGAAGGACGGGGAGTGAAGGACAGCCCCAGCATTTT. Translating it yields CASRRTGSEGQPQHF.

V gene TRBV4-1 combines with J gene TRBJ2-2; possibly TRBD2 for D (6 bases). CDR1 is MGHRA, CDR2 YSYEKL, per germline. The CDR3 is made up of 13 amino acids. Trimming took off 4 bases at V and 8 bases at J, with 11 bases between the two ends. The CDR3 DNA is TGCGCCAGCAGCCTAGCGGTTGAGGGGGAGCTGTTTTTT. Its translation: CASSLAVEGELFF.

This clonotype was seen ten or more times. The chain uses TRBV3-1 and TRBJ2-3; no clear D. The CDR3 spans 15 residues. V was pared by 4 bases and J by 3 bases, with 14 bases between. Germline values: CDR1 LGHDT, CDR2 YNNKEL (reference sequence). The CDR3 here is CASSPLWQTTDTQYF. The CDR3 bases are TGTGCCAGCAGCCCACTATGGCAGACTACAGATACGCAGTATTTT.

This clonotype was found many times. CDR3 sequence reads: CAISEKGTSGSRAGELFF. CDR3 nucleotides: TGTGCCATCAGTGAGAAGGGCACTAGCGGGAGTCGGGCCGGGGAGCTGTTTTTT. The V and J genes are TRBV10-3 and TRBJ2-2, with 11 nucleotides matching TRBD2. The CDR3 extends over 18 amino acids. Germline trimming cut 2 bases from V and 6 bases from J; bases unmatched to any gene: 11. The V gene's germline CDR1 is ENHRY and CDR2 SYGVKD.

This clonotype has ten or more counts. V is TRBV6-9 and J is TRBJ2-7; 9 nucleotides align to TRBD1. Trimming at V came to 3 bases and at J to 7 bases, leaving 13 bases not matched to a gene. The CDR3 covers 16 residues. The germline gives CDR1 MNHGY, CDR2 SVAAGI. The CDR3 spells CASSYSGTGKLWEQYF. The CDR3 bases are TGTGCCAGCAGTTACTCCGGGACAGGGAAGTTGTGGGAGCAGTACTTC.

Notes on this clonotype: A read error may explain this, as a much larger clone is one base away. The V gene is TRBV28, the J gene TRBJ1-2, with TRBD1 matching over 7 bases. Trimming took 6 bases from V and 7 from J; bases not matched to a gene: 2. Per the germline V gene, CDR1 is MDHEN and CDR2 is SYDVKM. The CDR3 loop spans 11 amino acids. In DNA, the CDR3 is TGTGCCAGCAGGGCAGGGGGTGGCTACACCTTC. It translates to CASRAGGGYTF.

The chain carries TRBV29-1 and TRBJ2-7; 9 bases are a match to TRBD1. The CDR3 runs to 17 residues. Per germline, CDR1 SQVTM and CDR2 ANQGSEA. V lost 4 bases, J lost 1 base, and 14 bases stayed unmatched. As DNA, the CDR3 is TGCAGCGTTGGAGAGTATCCGGGACAGGGAGGTTCCTACGAGCAGTACTTC. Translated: CSVGEYPGQGGSYEQYF.

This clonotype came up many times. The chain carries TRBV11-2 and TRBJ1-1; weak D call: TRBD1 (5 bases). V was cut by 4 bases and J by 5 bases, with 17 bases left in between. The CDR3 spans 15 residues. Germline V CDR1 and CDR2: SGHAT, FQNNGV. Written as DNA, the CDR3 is TGTGCCAGCAGCTCTGGGTTGGGGGGATGGACTGAAGCTTTCTTT. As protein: CASSSGLGGWTEAFF.

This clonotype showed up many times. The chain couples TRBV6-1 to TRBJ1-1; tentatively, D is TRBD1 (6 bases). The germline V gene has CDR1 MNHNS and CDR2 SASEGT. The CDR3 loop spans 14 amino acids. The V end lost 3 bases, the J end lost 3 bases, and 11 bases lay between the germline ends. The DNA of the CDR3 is TGTGCCAGCAGTGACCAGGGGTGGGACACTGAAGCTTTCTTT. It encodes CASSDQGWDTEAFF.

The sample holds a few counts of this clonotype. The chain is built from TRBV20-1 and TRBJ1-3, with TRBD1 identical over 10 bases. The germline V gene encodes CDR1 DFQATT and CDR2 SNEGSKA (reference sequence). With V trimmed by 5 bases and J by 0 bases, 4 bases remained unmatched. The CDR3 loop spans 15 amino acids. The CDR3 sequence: CSARDRGFSGNTIYF. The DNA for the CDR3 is TGCAGTGCTCGGGACAGGGGATTCTCTGGAAACACCATATATTTT.

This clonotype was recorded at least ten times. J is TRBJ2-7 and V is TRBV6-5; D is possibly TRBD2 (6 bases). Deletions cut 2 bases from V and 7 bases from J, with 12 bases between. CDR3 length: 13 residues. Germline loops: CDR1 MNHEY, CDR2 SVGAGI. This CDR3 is CASSYGRRGEQYF. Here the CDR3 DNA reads TGTGCCAGCAGTTACGGGCGGCGGGGAGAGCAGTACTTC.

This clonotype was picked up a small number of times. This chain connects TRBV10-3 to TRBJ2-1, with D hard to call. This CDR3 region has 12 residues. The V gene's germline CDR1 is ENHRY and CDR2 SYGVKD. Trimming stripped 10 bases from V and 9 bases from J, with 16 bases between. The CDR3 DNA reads TGTGCCACCGGTGTACTACCGGTTGAGCAGTTCTTC. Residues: CATGVLPVEQFF.

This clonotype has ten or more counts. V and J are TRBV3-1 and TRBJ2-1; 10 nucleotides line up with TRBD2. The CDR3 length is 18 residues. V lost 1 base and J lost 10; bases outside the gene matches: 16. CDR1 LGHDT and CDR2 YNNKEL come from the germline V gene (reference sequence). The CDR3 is CASSQVFSLAGASGEQFF. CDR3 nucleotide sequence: TGTGCCAGCAGCCAAGTATTCTCCCTAGCGGGAGCATCGGGCGAGCAGTTCTTC.

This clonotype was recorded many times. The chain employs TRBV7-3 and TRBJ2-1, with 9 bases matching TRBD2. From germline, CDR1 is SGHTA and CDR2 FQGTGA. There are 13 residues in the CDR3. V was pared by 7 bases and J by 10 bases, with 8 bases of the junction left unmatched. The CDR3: CASTSSGSREQFF. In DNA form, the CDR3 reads TGTGCCAGCACGAGTAGCGGGAGTCGGGAGCAGTTCTTC.

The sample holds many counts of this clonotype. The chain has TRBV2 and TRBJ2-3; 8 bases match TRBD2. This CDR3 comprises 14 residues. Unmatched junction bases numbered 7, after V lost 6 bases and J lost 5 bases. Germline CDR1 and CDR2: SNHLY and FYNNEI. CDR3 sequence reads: CASRAEREQDTQYF. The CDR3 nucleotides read TGTGCCAGCAGGGCGGAGCGGGAGCAAGATACGCAGTATTTT.

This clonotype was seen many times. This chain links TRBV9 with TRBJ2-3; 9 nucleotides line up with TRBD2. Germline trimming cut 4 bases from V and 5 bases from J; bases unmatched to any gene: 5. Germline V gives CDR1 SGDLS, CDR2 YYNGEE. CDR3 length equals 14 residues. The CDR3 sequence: CASSSYSGRDTQYF. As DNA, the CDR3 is TGTGCCAGCAGCTCCTATAGCGGGAGAGATACGCAGTATTTT. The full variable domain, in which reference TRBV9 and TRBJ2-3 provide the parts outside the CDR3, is DSGVTQTPKHLITATGQRVTLRCSPRSGDLSVYWYQQSLDQGLQFLIQYYNGEERAKGNILERFSAQQFPDLHSELNLSSLELGDSALYFCASSSYSGRDTQYFGPGTRLTVL.

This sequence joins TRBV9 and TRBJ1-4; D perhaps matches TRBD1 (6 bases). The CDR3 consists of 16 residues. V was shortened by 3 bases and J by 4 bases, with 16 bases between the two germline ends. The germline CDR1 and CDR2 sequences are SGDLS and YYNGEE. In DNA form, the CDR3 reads TGTGCCAGCAGCGGCTCGCCGGGGGGCGGTAATGAAAAACTGTTTTTT. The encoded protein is CASSGSPGGGNEKLFF.

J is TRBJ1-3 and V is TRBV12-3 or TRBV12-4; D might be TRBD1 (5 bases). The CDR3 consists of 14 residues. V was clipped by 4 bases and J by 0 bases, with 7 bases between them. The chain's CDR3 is CASSSGTSGNTIYF. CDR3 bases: TGTGCCAGCAGTTCCGGGACCTCTGGAAACACCATATATTTT.

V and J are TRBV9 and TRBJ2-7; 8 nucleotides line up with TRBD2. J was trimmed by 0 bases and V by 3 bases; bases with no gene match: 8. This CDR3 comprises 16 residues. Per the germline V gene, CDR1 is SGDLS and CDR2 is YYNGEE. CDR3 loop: CASSERGSGSSYEQYF. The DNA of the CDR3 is TGTGCCAGCAGCGAGAGGGGGAGCGGGAGCTCCTACGAGCAGTACTTC. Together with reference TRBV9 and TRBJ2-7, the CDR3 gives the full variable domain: DSGVTQTPKHLITATGQRVTLRCSPRSGDLSVYWYQQSLDQGLQFLIQYYNGEERAKGNILERFSAQQFPDLHSELNLSSLELGDSALYFCASSERGSGSSYEQYFGPGTRLTVT.

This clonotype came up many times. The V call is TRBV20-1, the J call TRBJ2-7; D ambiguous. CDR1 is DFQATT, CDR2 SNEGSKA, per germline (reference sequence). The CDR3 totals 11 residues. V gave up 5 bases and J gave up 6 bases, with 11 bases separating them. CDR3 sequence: CSAHYRREQYF. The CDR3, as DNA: TGCAGTGCTCACTACCGCCGCGAGCAGTACTTC.

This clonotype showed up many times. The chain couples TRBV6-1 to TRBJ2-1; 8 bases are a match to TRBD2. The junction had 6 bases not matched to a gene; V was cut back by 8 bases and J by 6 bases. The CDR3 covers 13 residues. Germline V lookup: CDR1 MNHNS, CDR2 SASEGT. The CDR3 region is CASGGLGSNEQFF. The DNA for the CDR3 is TGTGCCAGCGGGGGACTAGGGAGCAATGAGCAGTTCTTC.

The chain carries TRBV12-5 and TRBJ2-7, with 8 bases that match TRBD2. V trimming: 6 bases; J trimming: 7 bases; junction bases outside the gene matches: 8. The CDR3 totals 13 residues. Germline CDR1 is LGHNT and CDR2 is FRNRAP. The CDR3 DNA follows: TGTGCTAGTGGCCACTTAGCGGGACCTGAGCAGTACTTC. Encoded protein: CASGHLAGPEQYF.

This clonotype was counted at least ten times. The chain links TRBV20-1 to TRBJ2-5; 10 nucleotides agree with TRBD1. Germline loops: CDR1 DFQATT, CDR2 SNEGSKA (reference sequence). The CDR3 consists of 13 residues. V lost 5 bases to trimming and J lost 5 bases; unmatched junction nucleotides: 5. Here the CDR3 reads CSARQGARETQYF. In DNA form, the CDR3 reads TGCAGTGCTCGACAGGGGGCGAGGGAGACCCAGTACTTC.

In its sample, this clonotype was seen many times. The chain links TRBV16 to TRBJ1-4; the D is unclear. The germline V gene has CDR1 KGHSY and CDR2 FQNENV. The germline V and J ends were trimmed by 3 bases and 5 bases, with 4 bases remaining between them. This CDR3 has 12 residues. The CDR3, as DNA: TGTGCCAGCAGCCAGATGAATGAAAAACTGTTTTTT. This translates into CASSQMNEKLFF.

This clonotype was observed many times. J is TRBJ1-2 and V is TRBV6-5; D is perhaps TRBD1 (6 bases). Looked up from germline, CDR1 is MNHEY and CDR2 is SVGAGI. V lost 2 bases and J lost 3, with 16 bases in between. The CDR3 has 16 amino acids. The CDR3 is CASSYNRDLGYYGYTF. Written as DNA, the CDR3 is TGTGCCAGCAGTTACAACAGGGATTTGGGCTACTATGGCTACACCTTC.

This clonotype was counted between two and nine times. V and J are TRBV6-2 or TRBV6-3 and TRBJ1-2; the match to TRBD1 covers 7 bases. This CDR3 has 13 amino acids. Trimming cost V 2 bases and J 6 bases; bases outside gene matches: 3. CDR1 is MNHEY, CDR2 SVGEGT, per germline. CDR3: CASSYDRADGYTF. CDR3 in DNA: TGTGCCAGCAGTTACGACAGGGCTGATGGCTACACCTTC.

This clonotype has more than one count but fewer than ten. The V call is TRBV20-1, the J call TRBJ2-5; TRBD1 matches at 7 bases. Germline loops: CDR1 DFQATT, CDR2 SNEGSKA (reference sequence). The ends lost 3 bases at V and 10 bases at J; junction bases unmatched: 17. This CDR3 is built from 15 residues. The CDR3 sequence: CSASLMPGGSNFQYF. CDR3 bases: TGCAGTGCTAGTTTAATGCCAGGGGGTTCGAATTTCCAGTACTTC.